A single sample is the source of the 21 T cell receptor beta chains below, sequenced in a study of blood T cell repertoires in COVID-19. Some clones are missing from TCRdb's copy, which holds only in-frame ones; the method was immunoSEQ multiplex PCR. The sample shows over 75,000 clones, about 91% of them seen only once. Material for sequencing was peripheral blood. The receptor source for this set is a man aged 45-60 years with COVID-19, enrolled during active disease.

The CDR3 here is CASRPAGISYEQYF. In DNA form, the CDR3 reads TGTGCCAGCAGACCGGCGGGGATCTCCTACGAGCAGTACTTC. The rearrangement links TRBV27 to TRBJ2-7, with a possible D match to TRBD2 (6 bases). Germline V gene sequence: CDR1 MNHEY, CDR2 SMNVEV (reference sequence). V lost 6 bases to trimming and J lost 0 bases, with 12 bases between them. The CDR3 has 14 amino acids.

The chain couples TRBV11-2 to TRBJ1-1; tentatively, D is TRBD1 (5 bases). Trimming took 0 bases from V and 0 from J, leaving 11 bases between them. The germline V gene encodes CDR1 SGHAT and CDR2 FQNNGV. The CDR3 runs 16 residues. The CDR3 sequence: CASSLDYGGLNTEAFF. The CDR3 nucleotides are TGTGCCAGCAGCTTAGATTACGGGGGGTTGAACACTGAAGCTTTCTTT.

The V and J genes are TRBV25-1 and TRBJ2-2, with 10 bases fitting TRBD1. The V and J ends lost 4 bases and 5 bases, in that order; junction bases with no gene match: 4. The germline CDR1 and CDR2 sequences are MGHDK and SYGVNS. This CDR3 region has 15 residues. The DNA for the CDR3 is TGTGCCAGCAGTGGGGACAGGGGAAGAACCGGGGAGCTGTTTTTT. It codes for CASSGDRGRTGELFF.

The chain uses TRBV19 and TRBJ1-3; D is uncertain. Germline V gene data show CDR1 as LNHDA and CDR2 as SQIVND (reference sequence). The CDR3 extends over 14 amino acids. V lost 7 bases and J 5 bases, leaving 15 bases between the germline ends. CDR3 protein: CASIPGTTRNTIYF. CDR3 coding DNA: TGTGCCAGTATCCCGGGAACCACCCGAAACACCATATATTTT.

This clone was found a few times. CDR3 sequence (DNA): TGTGCCAGCTCACAAAGACAGGGGGCCGCAATAAACTCTGGAAACACCATATATTTT. Translation gives CASSQRQGAAINSGNTIYF. The genes are TRBV18 and TRBJ1-3, with 10 bases fitting TRBD1. The CDR3 extends over 19 amino acids. Per the germline V gene, CDR1 is KGHSH and CDR2 is LQKENI. The J segment lost 0 bases and the V segment lost 4 bases, leaving 12 bases of the junction unmatched. Looking up the rest from reference TRBV18 and TRBJ1-3 gives the full variable domain: NAGVMQNPRHLVRRRGQEARLRCSPMKGHSHVYWYRQLPEEGLKFMVYLQKENIIDESGMPKERFSAEFPKEGPSILRIQQVVRGDSAAYFCASSQRQGAAINSGNTIYFGEGSWLTVV.

The genes are TRBV10-3 and TRBJ2-7; possible D gene TRBD2, 5 bases. Germline lookup yields CDR1 ENHRY and CDR2 SYGVKD. The CDR3 runs to 14 residues. V was shortened by 6 bases and J by 2 bases, with 14 bases between the two germline ends. CDR3 region: CAISNLAAAYEQYF. DNA of the CDR3: TGTGCCATCAGCAACCTAGCTGCGGCCTACGAGCAGTACTTC.

CDR3 residues: CASSLGQGRDSGNTIYF. The CDR3 DNA sequence: TGTGCCAGCAGCTTGGGACAGGGGAGAGACTCTGGAAACACCATATATTTT. V usage is TRBV5-4 and J usage is TRBJ1-3; 8 positions agree with TRBD1. The germline V gene has CDR1 SGHNT and CDR2 YYREEE (reference sequence). V lost 0 bases, J lost 0 bases, and 5 bases stayed unmatched. The CDR3 totals 17 residues.

The chain carries TRBV11-2 and TRBJ1-5; no definite D call. Per germline, CDR1 SGHAT and CDR2 FQNNGV. The CDR3 loop spans 13 amino acids. Trimming removed 5 bases at V and 7 bases at J, with 12 bases between. The CDR3 region is CASSLGERQPQHF. The CDR3 DNA reads TGTGCCAGCAGCCTCGGTGAGCGGCAGCCCCAGCATTTT.

This clone has just one count. This chain joins TRBV27 and TRBJ1-6, with D possibly TRBD1 on 5 matching bases. The V gene's germline CDR1 is MNHEY and CDR2 SMNVEV (reference sequence). The CDR3 runs to 15 residues. The germline V and J ends were trimmed by 3 bases and 8 bases, with 14 bases remaining between them. The CDR3 bases are TGTGCCAGCAGTTTCTTAGGGGCCGAGGATTCACCCCTCCACTTT. Translation gives CASSFLGAEDSPLHF.

The CDR3, as DNA: TGTGCCAGCAGCTTGAGGCAGGGAATTAATTCACCCCTCCACTTT. Protein product: CASSLRQGINSPLHF. The rearrangement links TRBV5-6 to TRBJ1-6, with D tentatively TRBD1 (5 bases). Trimming cost V 1 base and J 6 bases, with 11 bases left between them. Germline-derived CDR1 and CDR2 are SGHDT and YYEEEE. The CDR3 has 15 residues.

The V call is TRBV5-5, the J call TRBJ1-5, with D unresolved. This CDR3 has 13 amino acids. Trimming took off 2 bases at V and 5 bases at J, with 8 bases between the two ends. The germline CDR1 and CDR2 sequences are SGHKS and YYEKEE (reference sequence). The CDR3 is CASSFYGDQPQHF. CDR3 DNA: TGTGCCAGCAGCTTCTATGGAGATCAGCCCCAGCATTTT.

The chain links TRBV25-1 to TRBJ1-4; D perhaps matches TRBD1 (5 bases). The CDR3 extends over 16 amino acids. V was clipped by 4 bases and J by 8 bases, with 20 bases between them. Germline V gene sequence: CDR1 MGHDK, CDR2 SYGVNS. Here the CDR3 reads CASSAGPSTPGEKLFF. The CDR3 DNA reads TGTGCCAGCAGTGCCGGGCCTTCTACCCCAGGGGAAAAACTGTTTTTT.

The V and J genes are TRBV3-1 (or the pseudogene TRBV3-2) and TRBJ2-1; a weak D match, TRBD1 (5 bases). The CDR3 runs 13 residues. Trimming removed 0 bases from V and 9 bases from J, with 9 bases in between. The germline V gene has CDR1 LGHDT and CDR2 YNNKEL (reference sequence). The CDR3 is CASSQESRAEQFF. CDR3 sequence (DNA): TGTGCCAGCAGCCAAGAGAGCAGGGCTGAGCAGTTCTTC.

This clone was counted once. V and J are TRBV9 and TRBJ2-1; TRBD2 matches 12 bases. The CDR3 contains 18 residues. Losses at the gene ends were 0 bases for V and 4 bases for J; bases not matched to a gene: 8. Germline assignment: CDR1 SGDLS and CDR2 YYNGEE. CDR3 nucleotide sequence: TGTGCCAGCAGCGTAGAGGAGAAGACTAGCGGGGGATACAATGAGCAGTTCTTC. Translation: CASSVEEKTSGGYNEQFF.

This CDR3 reads CASSEGAGSGYTF. CDR3 nucleotides: TGTGCCAGCAGTGAAGGGGCAGGGTCTGGCTACACCTTC. The gene calls are TRBV2 and TRBJ1-2, with D perhaps TRBD1 (5 bases). The V end was cut by 1 base, the J end by 7 bases, with 10 bases between. Per germline, CDR1 SNHLY and CDR2 FYNNEI. The CDR3 totals 13 residues.

This chain uses TRBV19 with TRBJ1-2, with 7 bases matching TRBD1. The CDR3 is 11 residues long. V lost 4 bases, J lost 7 bases, and 0 bases stayed unmatched. Germline V gene sequence: CDR1 LNHDA, CDR2 SQIVND (reference sequence). CDR3 protein: CASSRQGGYTF. DNA of the CDR3: TGTGCCAGTAGTAGACAGGGTGGCTACACCTTC.

V gene TRBV11-2 combines with J gene TRBJ1-2; no firm D call. The CDR3 is 14 residues long. V was trimmed by 1 base and J by 4 bases, leaving 10 bases between them. The germline V gene has CDR1 SGHAT and CDR2 FQNNGV. CDR3 sequence reads: CASSLGFSSYGYTF. CDR3 in DNA: TGTGCCAGCAGCTTAGGTTTTAGTTCCTATGGCTACACCTTC.

The chain uses TRBV28 and TRBJ2-1; 10 nucleotides align to TRBD2. The CDR3 has 15 residues. CDR1 and CDR2 (germline): MDHEN, SYDVKM. J lost 0 bases, V lost 10 bases, and 6 bases had no gene match. The CDR3 loop is CAIEAGGSSYNEQFF. For the CDR3, the DNA is TGTGCCATCGAAGCGGGGGGGAGCTCCTACAATGAGCAGTTCTTC.

The rearrangement joins TRBV19 to TRBJ2-1; 7 positions match TRBD2. V dropped 4 bases and J dropped 8; count of bases not matched to a gene: 2. CDR3 length: 12 residues. Germline loops: CDR1 LNHDA, CDR2 SQIVND (reference sequence). As DNA, the CDR3 is TGTGCCAGTAGTACGAGCGGGGATGAGCAGTTCTTC. Protein product: CASSTSGDEQFF.

The V call is TRBV2, the J call TRBJ2-1, with D maybe TRBD2 (6 bases). The CDR3 spans 15 residues. Germline V gene data show CDR1 as SNHLY and CDR2 as FYNNEI. The germline V and J ends were trimmed by 4 bases and 6 bases, with 16 bases remaining between them. CDR3 in DNA: TGTGCCAGCAGTGTGTTGGCGGGGCTTGGCAATGAGCAGTTCTTC. Amino acids: CASSVLAGLGNEQFF.

The chain is built from TRBV27 and TRBJ1-6; no definite D call. The CDR3 spans 15 residues. V was shortened by 3 bases and J by 0 bases, with 6 bases between the two germline ends. Germline V CDR1 and CDR2: MNHEY, SMNVEV (reference sequence). The CDR3 here is CASSFGSSYNSPLHF. DNA of the CDR3: TGTGCCAGCAGTTTTGGGAGCTCCTATAATTCACCCCTCCACTTT.